This entry is about one T cell receptor beta chain. Antigen: not known. Some clones are missing from TCRdb's copy, which holds only in-frame ones; the method was immunoSEQ multiplex PCR. The sample contains about 52,000 clones, 91% of which appear only once. Trimming shortened V by 3 bases and J by 0 bases, and 18 bases separated the two germline ends. The CDR3 covers 18 residues. Germline V CDR1 and CDR2: MNHNS, SASEGT. The sample comes from a study of a mutant IDH1 vaccine in newly diagnosed glioma. Specified time point: week 11, during vaccination. Doses comprised 300 ug of mutant IDH1 20-mer peptide each, plus topical imiquimod. Every donor had a new WHO grade 3 or 4 astrocytoma that was IDH1-mutant, with loss of nuclear ATRX.

This rearrangement joins TRBV6-1 to TRBJ1-5; a possible D gene is TRBD1 (5 bases). Sequencing was performed on PBMCs, taken from a glioma patient whose treatment included an IDH1 peptide vaccine. This TCR was recovered from a man aged 50 to 59 with glioma. In DNA form, the CDR3 reads TGTGCCAGCAGTGAGACTGCACGGACACCGTATAGCAATCAGCCCCAGCATTTT. Residues: CASSETARTPYSNQPQHF.